These 15 T cell receptor beta chains were sequenced from one sample in a study of technical replicates of blood from a handful of donors. Clones were read by immunoSEQ multiplex PCR, and TCRdb kept only the in-frame ones, dropping some. The repertoire holds tens of thousands of clones, with about 93% as singletons. What was sequenced was T cells isolated from PBMCs. These receptors all stem from a human donor in good health.

This clone was detected only once. The chain carries TRBV30 and TRBJ2-1, with D possibly TRBD2 on 6 matching bases. V shed 0 bases and J shed 5 bases, with 11 bases lying between them. The CDR3 runs 14 residues. The V gene's germline CDR1 is GTSNPN and CDR2 SVGIG (reference sequence). CDR3 region: CAWSVQTRNNEQFF. In DNA, the CDR3 is TGTGCCTGGAGTGTACAGACTAGAAACAATGAGCAGTTCTTC.

The V and J genes are TRBV19 and TRBJ1-3; D is unclear. Trimming stripped 3 bases from V and 4 bases from J, with 4 bases between. Germline V lookup: CDR1 LNHDA, CDR2 SQIVND (reference sequence). The CDR3 totals 12 residues. The CDR3 here is CASSIRGNTIYF. DNA of the CDR3: TGTGCCAGTAGTATCAGAGGAAACACCATATATTTT.

The chain has TRBV5-1 and TRBJ2-1; TRBD2 aligns across 7 bases. V trimming: 0 bases; J trimming: 0 bases; junction bases outside the gene matches: 6. CDR1 is SGHRS and CDR2 is YFSETQ in the germline V gene. The CDR3 has 17 residues. Here the CDR3 reads CASSLAVGGSSYNEQFF. CDR3 nucleotide sequence: TGCGCCAGCAGCTTGGCCGTGGGCGGGAGCTCCTACAATGAGCAGTTCTTC.

The genes are TRBV30 and TRBJ2-1, with TRBD1 as a possible D gene (5 bases). Trimming cost V 2 bases and J 6 bases, with 11 bases left between them. The CDR3 contains 13 residues. Germline V gene sequence: CDR1 GTSNPN, CDR2 SVGIG (reference sequence). The CDR3 bases are TGTGCCTGGAGTTTTGGGGCGGTCAATGAGCAGTTCTTC. This codes for CAWSFGAVNEQFF.

The rearrangement links TRBV2 to TRBJ2-1; TRBD2 aligns across 10 bases. This CDR3 comprises 13 residues. CDR1 is SNHLY and CDR2 is FYNNEI in the germline V gene. The J segment lost 2 bases and the V segment lost 10 bases, leaving 2 bases of the junction unmatched. This CDR3 reads CAITSGAYNEQFF. CDR3 in DNA: TGTGCCATAACTAGCGGGGCCTACAATGAGCAGTTCTTC.

The gene calls are TRBV18 and TRBJ1-5; TRBD1 matches at 7 bases. The CDR3 is 14 residues long. Germline V lookup: CDR1 KGHSH, CDR2 LQKENI. V was clipped by 10 bases and J by 3 bases; unmatched bases: 9. As DNA, the CDR3 is TGTGCCACCTCCGGGACAGAATCCAATCAGCCCCAGCATTTT. As protein: CATSGTESNQPQHF.

This chain connects TRBV29-1 to TRBJ1-1; D might be TRBD1 (5 bases). The germline V and J ends were trimmed by 7 bases and 1 base, with 19 bases remaining between them. Germline lookup yields CDR1 SQVTM and CDR2 ANQGSEA. CDR3 length: 15 residues. CDR3 amino acids: CSAHLGGERNTEAFF. The CDR3 DNA sequence: TGCAGCGCCCATCTGGGAGGGGAAAGGAACACTGAAGCTTTCTTT.

This clone was found a few times. J is TRBJ1-1 and V is TRBV30, with 12 positions matching TRBD1. The CDR3 sequence is 13 residues long. J gave up 7 bases and V 1 base, and 1 base lay outside the gene matches. Germline V gene lookup returns CDR1 GTSNPN and CDR2 SVGIG (reference sequence). The CDR3 spells CAWSGDRGLEAFF. CDR3 nucleotides: TGTGCCTGGAGTGGGGACAGGGGGCTTGAAGCTTTCTTT.

The chain has TRBV9 and TRBJ2-3; D not certain. The length of the CDR3 is 13 residues. Trimming took 2 bases from V and 2 from J, leaving 6 bases between them. Germline values: CDR1 SGDLS, CDR2 YYNGEE. CDR3 loop: CASSVQDTDTQYF. Here the CDR3 DNA reads TGTGCCAGCAGCGTTCAGGACACAGATACGCAGTATTTT.

The V gene is TRBV6-5, the J gene TRBJ2-1, with 8 bases identical to TRBD1. There are 15 residues in the CDR3. Germline V gives CDR1 MNHEY, CDR2 SVGAGI. With 1 base clipped from V and 2 bases from J, the junction kept 1 base outside the gene matches. The chain's CDR3 is CASSYLQGAYNEQFF. For the CDR3, the DNA is TGTGCCAGCAGTTACTTACAGGGGGCCTACAATGAGCAGTTCTTC.

The chain combines TRBV6-5 with TRBJ1-1, with 7 bases identical to TRBD1. The CDR3 has 15 residues. The germline gives CDR1 MNHEY, CDR2 SVGAGI. V lost 4 bases and J lost 1; bases outside the gene matches: 6. The CDR3 spells CASSWDSSSNTEAFF. The CDR3, as DNA: TGTGCCAGCAGTTGGGACAGCTCATCGAACACTGAAGCTTTCTTT.

CDR3: CASSLIGLPEQFF. For the CDR3, the DNA is TGTGCCAGCAGTTTAATCGGGTTGCCTGAGCAGTTCTTC. The chain couples TRBV28 to TRBJ2-1, with D hard to call. Trimming took 2 bases from V and 9 from J, leaving 11 bases between them. This CDR3 comprises 13 residues. Germline V gene sequence: CDR1 MDHEN, CDR2 SYDVKM. The full variable domain, in which reference TRBV28 and TRBJ2-1 provide the parts outside the CDR3, is DVKVTQSSRYLVKRTGEKVFLECVQDMDHENMFWYRQDPGLGLRLIYFSYDVKMKEKGDIPEGYSVSREKKERFSLILESASTNQTSMYLCASSLIGLPEQFFGPGTRLTVL.

V and J are TRBV5-4 and TRBJ1-2, with D perhaps TRBD1 (5 bases). The ends were cut back, 4 bases at V and 5 bases at J, with 12 bases in the middle. Germline CDR1 SGHNT, CDR2 YYREEE (reference sequence). There are 13 residues in the CDR3. The CDR3 sequence: CASSLDSPYGYTF. The CDR3 DNA follows: TGTGCCAGCAGCCTAGACAGTCCTTATGGCTACACCTTC.

This chain uses TRBV7-9 with TRBJ2-3; the D is unclear. The V gene lost 1 base and the J gene lost 2 bases, with 10 bases spanning the gap. Germline CDR1 reads SEHNR; CDR2 reads FQNEAQ (reference sequence). The CDR3 loop spans 15 amino acids. CDR3 DNA: TGTGCCAGCAGCTTAGAATGGCTTACCACAGATACGCAGTATTTT. As protein: CASSLEWLTTDTQYF.

The rearrangement links TRBV29-1 to TRBJ1-2; D not certain. The CDR3 spans 14 residues. Germline CDR1 and CDR2: SQVTM and ANQGSEA. The V end was cut by 0 bases, the J end by 3 bases, with 11 bases between. The CDR3 protein is CSVEDRVFDYGYTF. The CDR3 nucleotides are TGCAGCGTTGAAGACCGAGTATTTGACTATGGCTACACCTTC. The whole variable domain, remainder taken from reference TRBV29-1 and TRBJ1-2, is SAVISQKPSRDICQRGTSLTIQCQVDSQVTMMFWYRQQPGQSLTLIATANQGSEATYESGFVIDKFPISRPNLTFSTLTVSNMSPEDSSIYLCSVEDRVFDYGYTFGSGTRLTVV.